Described below is a single T cell receptor (beta chain) sequence and its context. In this sample, this clonotype turned up a few times. The target of this receptor is not known. The record has no base qualities; no much larger clone is one base away. From the cysteine up to the phenylalanine, the CDR3 has a length of 18 residues. The read is trimmed to its CDR3 DNA, 54 bases read in frame from base 1. Deletion took 4 bases off V and 2 bases off J, with a span of 23 bases between the germline ends. CDR1 is given as SEHNR and CDR2 as FQNEAQ, both from the germline V gene (reference sequence). These data belong to a study of regulatory T cells in long-lasting Graves disease (dated by TCRdb to about 2021). Describing the broader study: Persistent Graves' disease meant more than 5 years of antithyroid drug treatment with TSH receptor autoantibodies that stayed positive. Peripheral blood TCR sequencing and RNA sequencing compared persistent Graves' disease patients with newly diagnosed Graves' disease patients. The study was registered as a clinical trial and conducted in China. A total of roughly 35 samples were covered by TCR sequencing, comprising approximately 13 persistent and around 20 newly diagnosed Graves' disease patients. Persistent Graves' disease patients in the clinical cohort had taken antithyroid drugs for roughly ten years on average.

Libraries were made using multiplex PCR. Sequencing relied on an Illumina HiSeq 4000. TCR beta libraries were built with iRepertoire HTBI primers and Arm-PCR amplification of CDR3 regions. PCR products were gel purified before sequencing. The paper's data handling went like this. Gene usage analysis of CDR3 amino acid clonotypes relied on the roughly 60 TRBV and around 13 TRBJ segments identified across samples. COPE and FqMerger were used to merge filtered high-quality paired reads into contigs. BLAST was used to align contigs to the IMGT TRBV, TRBD and TRBJ reference genes, and CDR3 was defined following IMGT. Any clonotype with a frequency above 0.1% was counted as a highly expanded clone. Shannon entropy was used to measure repertoire diversity, and the Gini coefficient was used to measure V-J evenness. Public clonotypes were defined as clonotypes shared by more than one individual. In-frame beta chains were kept once TCRdb had trimmed the public reads at Q25 with fastp and called clones with MiXCR. Rows are unified per CDR3 protein, each entry keeping the most common DNA and genes. The V and J calls shown here were made by TCRdb, not taken from the authors' results. The table for this sample lists a few hundred thousand distinct CDR3 sequences; about 22% of them were counted only once. More than 6% of the sample belongs to the ten largest clones.

Broader findings and caveats from the paper: Only peripheral blood was studied, because thyroid tissue, the primary lesion, was inaccessible. Lower TCR Shannon entropy and fewer highly expanded clones were observed in persistent Graves' disease patients than in newly diagnosed patients, which suggested clonal expansion. Persistent disease showed preferential use of TRBV28, TRBJ1-2 and TRBJ2-5, whereas newly diagnosed disease favored TRBV20-1 and TRBJ2-1. Only the TCR beta chain was sequenced and analyzed. The small sample size was acknowledged by the authors as a limitation that may reduce accuracy. Persistent patients shared more public clonotypes among themselves (around 3,000) than newly diagnosed patients did (approximately 870).

In light of the paper, this sample's time point label describes: persistent/refractory GD, antithyroid drugs over 5 years with positive TRAb. For both TCR sequencing and RNA sequencing, RNA was extracted from PBMCs using TRIzol. The diagnosis of Graves' disease was made according to American Thyroid Association guidelines. The patients came from an endocrinology department in Xi'an, China. From each patient, approximately 10 milliliters of peripheral blood was collected into an EDTA anticoagulant tube. Ficoll Paque Plus density gradient separation was used to isolate PBMCs, and no further T cell sorting was performed. An Agilent 2100 Bioanalyzer and agarose gel were used to check RNA quality, while a NanoDrop 2000 measured RNA concentration.

The source of this sequence is a female donor with Graves disease. This chain is built from TRBV7-9 and TRBJ1-2; TRBD1 is a weak D gene call, 6 bases matching. Sequencing was performed on peripheral blood mononuclear cells (PBMCs), taken when the disease was refractory, from a patient treated with antithyroid drugs. The CDR3 has the sequence CASSSKVRGARLNYGYTF. The DNA reads TGTGCCAGCAGCTCCAAAGTCAGGGGAGCCCGCCTGAACTATGGCTACACCTTC.